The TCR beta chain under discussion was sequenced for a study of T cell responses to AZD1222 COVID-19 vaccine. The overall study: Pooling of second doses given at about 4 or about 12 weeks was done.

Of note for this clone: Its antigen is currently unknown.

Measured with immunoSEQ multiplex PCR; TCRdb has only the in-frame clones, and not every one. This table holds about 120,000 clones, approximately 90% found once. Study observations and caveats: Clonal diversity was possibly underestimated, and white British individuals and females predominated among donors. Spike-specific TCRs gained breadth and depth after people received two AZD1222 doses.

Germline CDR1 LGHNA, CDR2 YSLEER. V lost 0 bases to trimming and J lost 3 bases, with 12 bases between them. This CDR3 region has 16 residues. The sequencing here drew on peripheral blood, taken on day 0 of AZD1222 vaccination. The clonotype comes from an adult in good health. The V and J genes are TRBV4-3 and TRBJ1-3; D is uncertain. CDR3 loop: CASSQEFLDFGNTIYF. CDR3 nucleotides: TGCGCCAGCAGCCAAGAATTCCTGGATTTTGGAAACACCATATATTTT.